Listed below are T cell receptor beta chains from one sample, sequenced in a study of CD8 T cells in ankylosing spondylitis. MiXCR, run by TCRdb on the 5' RACE reads, gives a single entry per CDR3 protein. The sample carries more than 650,000 distinct CDR3 sequences, around 11% recorded once. The sample comprised blood, either unsorted or a sorted T cell fraction (not recorded which). Receptor source: a male donor with ankylosing spondylitis. The CDR3 runs from the conserved cysteine through the conserved F or W. The order of the fields is J gene, D gene, clone size, V gene, CDR3 DNA, CDR3 protein. The D gene is left open where the match is weak. Expanded clones get a size class; other rows say once, few or many, or leave the size out.

TRBJ2-7,NA,NA,TRBV20-1,TGCAGTGCTAGTCAGAAGGGCCTTGGCCGGGTGCGCTACTTC,CSASQKGLGRVRYF
TRBJ2-3,NA,NA,TRBV15,TGTGCCACCAGCTTCGGCTTGGAGTTGAGCACAGATACGCAGTATTTT,CATSFGLELSTDTQYF
TRBJ2-2,NA,NA,TRBV20-1,TGCAGTGCTAGAACCCCACAGGGCTTCGTGCGGGAGCTGTTTTTT,CSARTPQGFVRELFF
TRBJ1-2,NA,NA,TRBV7-2,TGTGCCAGCAGCTTTCTAGTCGGCCGGGGGGGCGGCTACACCTTC,CASSFLVGRGGGYTF
TRBJ2-3,TRBD1,many,TRBV20-1,TGCAGTGCTAAAAGGGGGCTGGGCACAGATACGCAGTATTTT,CSAKRGLGTDTQYF
TRBJ2-7,NA,many,TRBV2,TGTGCCAGCGGACAGCCTTTTTCCTACGAGCAGTACTTC,CASGQPFSYEQYF
TRBJ2-1,TRBD2,few,TRBV7-3,TGTGCCAGCAGCTTAAAGAGTAGCGGGGCCTACAATGAGCAGTTCTTC,CASSLKSSGAYNEQFF
TRBJ1-2,TRBD1,NA,TRBV20-1,TGCAGTGCTTCTACAGGGGCTAACTATGGCTACACCTTC,CSASTGANYGYTF
TRBJ1-6,NA,NA,TRBV12-3/TRBV12-4,TGTGCCAGCAGTTTTGGGTTAATGTGGGAATCACCCCTCCACTTT,CASSFGLMWESPLHF
TRBJ1-3,NA,NA,TRBV30,TGTGCCTGGAGTACGACAGCGAGCTCTGGAAACACCATATATTTT,CAWSTTASSGNTIYF
TRBJ2-7,TRBD1,NA,TRBV9,TGTGCCAGCAGCGTAGCTACAGGGGGCCATTCCTACGAGCAGTACTTC,CASSVATGGHSYEQYF
TRBJ1-2,NA,NA,TRBV20-1,TGCAGTGCTAGAGTTAGCGGGCTTAACTATGGCTACACCTTC,CSARVSGLNYGYTF
TRBJ2-1,NA,NA,TRBV20-1,TGCAGTGCTAGAGGTGGGGCTTTGAATGAGCAGTTCTTC,CSARGGALNEQFF
TRBJ2-5,TRBD1,few,TRBV15,TGTGCCACCAGCAGAGACAACAGGGGGCGGACCCAGTACTTC,CATSRDNRGRTQYF
TRBJ2-7,NA,NA,TRBV6-2/TRBV6-3,TGTGCCAGCAGTCCCGGCCTTGTCGCGGTCTACGAGCAGTACTTC,CASSPGLVAVYEQYF
TRBJ2-3,TRBD1,many,TRBV20-1,TGCAGTGCTCGGACAGGACAAGGGGATACGCAGTATTTT,CSARTGQGDTQYF
TRBJ1-1,NA,few,TRBV12-2,TGTGCAAGTCGCCCAAGTCTGTGGATTCTGAACACTGAAGCTTTCTTT,CASRPSLWILNTEAFF
TRBJ2-1,TRBD1,NA,TRBV7-3,TGTGCCAGCAGCCCCGGGACAGGGGTTGATGAGCAGTTCTTC,CASSPGTGVDEQFF
TRBJ2-5,NA,NA,TRBV9,TGTGCCAGCAGCGTAGACGGCAGGGGTCGAGAGACCCAGTACTTC,CASSVDGRGRETQYF
TRBJ2-3,TRBD2,NA,TRBV25-1,TGTGCCAGCAGTGGAGGGGCCGGGAGGACAGATACGCAGTATTTT,CASSGGAGRTDTQYF
TRBJ2-5,NA,NA,TRBV28,TGTGCCAGCAGCCCCGACGTGGGGACCCAGTACTTC,CASSPDVGTQYF
TRBJ2-1,TRBD1,few,TRBV4-2,TGTGCCAGCAGCCAAGATACGGCAGGGGGCCTCAATGAGCAGTTCTTC,CASSQDTAGGLNEQFF
TRBJ1-1,NA,few,TRBV7-2,TGTGCCAGCAGCCTTAGGACGGTGCCTGAAGCTTTCTTT,CASSLRTVPEAFF
TRBJ2-1,NA,NA,TRBV10-3,TGTGCCATCAGCCTTTCCGGGCAGTATAATGAGCAGTTCTTC,CAISLSGQYNEQFF
TRBJ2-1,NA,few,TRBV27,TGTGCCAGCAGGAGGTCTGGCTCCAATGAGCAGTTCTTC,CASRRSGSNEQFF
TRBJ2-6,TRBD1,NA,TRBV4-3,TGCGCCAGCAGCCAAGATAGACAGGGGGAAGGGGCCAACGTCCTGACTTTC,CASSQDRQGEGANVLTF
TRBJ2-1,NA,few,TRBV7-8,TGTGCCAGCAGCTTGGGACGGACCGGGCAGTTCTTC,CASSLGRTGQFF
TRBJ2-3,NA,NA,TRBV20-1,TGCAGTGCTAGAGATCCCCTGGGCAGCGGAGATACGCAGTATTTT,CSARDPLGSGDTQYF
TRBJ2-5,NA,NA,TRBV2,TGTGCCACAATCTATTATGAGACCCAGTACTTC,CATIYYETQYF
TRBJ2-3,TRBD2,NA,TRBV20-1,TGCAGTGCGAGACCGGGACTAGACCCAGATACGCAGTATTTT,CSARPGLDPDTQYF
TRBJ2-3,NA,many,TRBV28,TGTGCCAGCAGTCACCCGGACTTCAATACGCAGTATTTT,CASSHPDFNTQYF
TRBJ1-2,NA,many,TRBV10-3,TGTGCCATCAGTGGCGGGGTCGACTATGGCTACACCTTC,CAISGGVDYGYTF
TRBJ2-2,NA,NA,TRBV4-2,TGTGCCAGCAGCCAAGTCGGGAGAAGGGCCGGGGAGCTGTTTTTT,CASSQVGRRAGELFF
TRBJ1-4,TRBD1,few,TRBV7-2,TGTGCCAGCAGCAGACAGGGGGCTCCAACTAATGAAAAACTGTTTTTT,CASSRQGAPTNEKLFF
TRBJ2-3,NA,NA,TRBV4-2,TGTGCCAGCAGCCAAGGGGGGGGACAGGCGGGTACAGATACGCAGTATTTT,CASSQGGGQAGTDTQYF
TRBJ2-1,NA,NA,TRBV20-1,TGCAGTGCCGCGGGTTACGATGAGCAGTTCTTC,CSAAGYDEQFF
TRBJ2-1,NA,NA,TRBV6-2/TRBV6-3,TGTGCCAGCAGCCGCCCGGATACGAGATACAATGAGCAGTTCTTC,CASSRPDTRYNEQFF
TRBJ2-1,TRBD2,NA,TRBV20-1,TGCAGTGCTGTTCGCGGGAGCTCCTACAATGAGCAGTTCTTC,CSAVRGSSYNEQFF